A selection of T cell receptor beta chains follows, all from one sample in a study of cytomegalovirus exposure and HLA in healthy donors. Assay: immunoSEQ multiplex PCR; the TCRdb copy retains only in-frame clones and omits some. The table records approximately 110,000 clones, around 72% of them present only once. Sequencing was done on a sample of PBMCs. Receptors originate from a male donor in good health and CMV-seronegative. Each CDR3 is given with its conserved first and last residue. Each record gives: CDR3 DNA, CDR3 protein, D gene, J gene, V gene, clone size. D genes are given only for firm matches. Clone size is not always given. Where it is, it says once, few, many or a class for expanded clones.

cdr3_nt: TGTGCCAGCAGTGGGACAGGGCGCCACCATCAGCCCCAGCATTTT; cdr3_aa: CASSGTGRHHQPQHF; d_call: TRBD1; j_call: TRBJ1-5; v_call: TRBV6-1; clone_size: NA
cdr3_nt: TGTGCCAGCTCTAGCGGGAGGCGAGAGACCCAGTACTTC; cdr3_aa: CASSSGRRETQYF; d_call: TRBD2; j_call: TRBJ2-5; v_call: TRBV18; clone_size: NA
cdr3_nt: TGTGCCAGCATTACTCAACTGAGCTCCTACAATGAGCAGTTCTTC; cdr3_aa: CASITQLSSYNEQFF; d_call: NA; j_call: TRBJ2-1; v_call: TRBV5-5; clone_size: NA
cdr3_nt: TGCGCCAGCAGCAGACAGGGGGCCGAGTACAATGAGCAGCTCTTC; cdr3_aa: CASSRQGAEYNEQLF; d_call: TRBD1; j_call: TRBJ2-1; v_call: TRBV5-1; clone_size: NA
cdr3_nt: TGTGCCAGCAGCAGTGGCGGGAGGGCCGGAAAGACCCAGTACTTC; cdr3_aa: CASSSGGRAGKTQYF; d_call: TRBD2; j_call: TRBJ2-5; v_call: TRBV27; clone_size: NA
cdr3_nt: TGTGCCAGCAGTTTTAGCCGAACTGAAGCTTTCTTT; cdr3_aa: CASSFSRTEAFF; d_call: NA; j_call: TRBJ1-1; v_call: TRBV28; clone_size: few
cdr3_nt: TGTGCCAGTAGTATAACCGGACAGGGTGGAACTGAAGCTTTCTTT; cdr3_aa: CASSITGQGGTEAFF; d_call: TRBD1; j_call: TRBJ1-1; v_call: TRBV19; clone_size: once
cdr3_nt: TGTGCCAGCAGTTTGGGACTGGTCGACCCCCAGCATTTT; cdr3_aa: CASSLGLVDPQHF; d_call: NA; j_call: TRBJ1-5; v_call: TRBV27; clone_size: NA
cdr3_nt: TGTGCCAGCAGCTTAGTAGCTGACAGGGACTGCACCTTC; cdr3_aa: CASSLVADRDCTF; d_call: TRBD1; j_call: TRBJ1-2; v_call: TRBV7-9; clone_size: few
cdr3_nt: TGTGCCAGCAGTTTAAAGGAGGTAAACCCCTACAATGAGCAGTTCTTC; cdr3_aa: CASSLKEVNPYNEQFF; d_call: NA; j_call: TRBJ2-1; v_call: TRBV27; clone_size: NA
cdr3_nt: TGCGCCAGCACTCCCAGCGGGGACTCCTACGAGCAGTACTTC; cdr3_aa: CASTPSGDSYEQYF; d_call: TRBD2; j_call: TRBJ2-7; v_call: TRBV5-1; clone_size: NA
cdr3_nt: TGTGCCAGCAGTTACCCCGTGGCAGGGCTAAGAGAAAAACTGTTTTTT; cdr3_aa: CASSYPVAGLREKLFF; d_call: NA; j_call: TRBJ1-4; v_call: TRBV6-5; clone_size: NA
cdr3_nt: TGTGCCAGCTCACTACAGAACACCGGGGAGCTGTTTTTT; cdr3_aa: CASSLQNTGELFF; d_call: NA; j_call: TRBJ2-2; v_call: TRBV18; clone_size: NA
cdr3_nt: TGTGCCAGCAGTAGACGGACACAGAACACTGAAGCTTTCTTT; cdr3_aa: CASSRRTQNTEAFF; d_call: NA; j_call: TRBJ1-1; v_call: TRBV2; clone_size: NA
cdr3_nt: TGTGCCTGGAGGACAGACGAAAACTATGGCTACACCTTC; cdr3_aa: CAWRTDENYGYTF; d_call: NA; j_call: TRBJ1-2; v_call: TRBV30; clone_size: few
cdr3_nt: TGTGCCAGCAGTGAAAGGACTAGCAGAACCTACGAGCAGTACTTC; cdr3_aa: CASSERTSRTYEQYF; d_call: TRBD2; j_call: TRBJ2-7; v_call: TRBV2; clone_size: NA
cdr3_nt: TGTGCCAGCAGCTTAGTACTGGAGGCAGATACGCAGTATTTT; cdr3_aa: CASSLVLEADTQYF; d_call: NA; j_call: TRBJ2-3; v_call: TRBV11-2; clone_size: NA
cdr3_nt: TGTGCCAGTAGTACGCTAGCGGGACCCGGGGAGCTGTTTTTT; cdr3_aa: CASSTLAGPGELFF; d_call: TRBD2; j_call: TRBJ2-2; v_call: TRBV19; clone_size: NA
cdr3_nt: TGTGCCAGCAGCTTTTCGGTCGTATTAGGGGCCCCTGGGGAGCTGTTTTTT; cdr3_aa: CASSFSVVLGAPGELFF; d_call: NA; j_call: TRBJ2-2; v_call: TRBV11-2; clone_size: NA
cdr3_nt: TGTGCCAGCAGCGCCATACTGGGGACTAGCGGTAGCTCCTACGAGCAGTACTTC; cdr3_aa: CASSAILGTSGSSYEQYF; d_call: TRBD2; j_call: TRBJ2-7; v_call: TRBV13; clone_size: NA
cdr3_nt: TGTGCCAGCAGCCCAACCGGACAGGGAGACACTGAAGCTTTCTTT; cdr3_aa: CASSPTGQGDTEAFF; d_call: TRBD1; j_call: TRBJ1-1; v_call: TRBV11-3; clone_size: NA
cdr3_nt: TGCAGCGTGAGGACAGCGAACTATGGCTACACCTTC; cdr3_aa: CSVRTANYGYTF; d_call: NA; j_call: TRBJ1-2; v_call: TRBV29-1; clone_size: NA
cdr3_nt: TGTGCCAGCAGCATCGGACAGGTCAACGGCGAGCAGTACTTC; cdr3_aa: CASSIGQVNGEQYF; d_call: TRBD1; j_call: TRBJ2-7; v_call: TRBV5-8; clone_size: NA
cdr3_nt: TGTGCCAGCAGCTGGATCGCGGGGGCTGCTGGAAACACCATATATTTT; cdr3_aa: CASSWIAGAAGNTIYF; d_call: NA; j_call: TRBJ1-3; v_call: TRBV7-9; clone_size: NA
cdr3_nt: TGTGCCAGCAGTCACGGACAGGGCTACCTAGCAGCGCCCTACAATGAGCAGTTCTTC; cdr3_aa: CASSHGQGYLAAPYNEQFF; d_call: TRBD1; j_call: TRBJ2-1; v_call: TRBV27; clone_size: NA
cdr3_nt: TGTGCCAGCAGCTTTCGGGTTAGCGGGACTGACTCGTACAATGAGCAGTTCTTC; cdr3_aa: CASSFRVSGTDSYNEQFF; d_call: TRBD2; j_call: TRBJ2-1; v_call: TRBV7-2; clone_size: NA
cdr3_nt: TGTGCCAGCAGCCCGGGAGGGGGGGAAATTGAGGTTGACGAGCAGTACTTC; cdr3_aa: CASSPGGGEIEVDEQYF; d_call: TRBD2; j_call: TRBJ2-7; v_call: TRBV28; clone_size: NA
cdr3_nt: TGTGCCAGCAAGGGACAGGGGATCACAGATACGCAGTATTTT; cdr3_aa: CASKGQGITDTQYF; d_call: TRBD1; j_call: TRBJ2-3; v_call: TRBV25-1; clone_size: once
cdr3_nt: TGTGCCAGCAGCTCGGGACTAGCGGGGAGCACAGATACGCAGTATTTT; cdr3_aa: CASSSGLAGSTDTQYF; d_call: TRBD2; j_call: TRBJ2-3; v_call: TRBV5-4; clone_size: NA